This T cell receptor beta chain was captured in a study of blood T cells in healthy people across ages (dated by TCRdb to between 2014 and 2016). With regard to the full study: In model experiments, template switching captured about one uniquely barcoded TCR beta cDNA molecule for every two T cells. Age-related changes in TCR beta repertoire diversity were measured in the study by deep sequencing normalized with unique cDNA molecular identifiers. The donors were divided into four age groups: young (average approximately 17 years), middle-aged (approximately 42), aged (around 67) and long-lived (approximately 74). To avoid experimental bias, donors of different ages were randomly spread across the sequencing lanes. For two donors (one aged 18 to 30 and one aged 80 or older), the study analyzed two additional independent replicas of 1 million unique cDNA reads from the same blood draw.

Points the paper makes about the study in general: Observed TCR beta diversity per million T cells fell roughly linearly with age, and a significant reduction was already apparent by age roughly 40. Estimates of total diversity based on one million sequenced T cells were regarded as lower bounds and as underestimates. The CMV infection status of donors was not known, potentially confounding age-related changes in expanded clonotypes. Bulk unsorted PBMC profiling prevented conclusive comparison of naive and antigen-experienced compartments. A strong correlation was found between observed TCR beta diversity and the percentage of naive T cells measured by flow cytometry. Compared with the aged group, the long-lived group had more naive CD4+ T cells, fewer expanded clones and increased TCR diversity, a pattern suggesting age selection.

Systemically healthy Caucasian individuals from Russia, 35 to 50 in total and aged roughly 6 to 95 years, were included as donors. About 9.6 milliliters of peripheral blood were collected from each donor into EDTA-treated Vacutainer tubes. Ficoll-Paque density-gradient centrifugation was used to isolate PBMCs, with at least 7 million per sample. Trizol reagent was used to extract total RNA from the PBMCs, yielding at least 5.5 micrograms per sample. Naive CD45RAhigh/CD27high T cell percentages were measured by flow cytometry on a PBMC aliquot from every donor. The library was produced with 5' RACE. A second PCR of roughly 7 to 12 cycles was run with a J-beta primer mix and a sample-barcoded 5' primer. Each TCR beta cDNA molecule received a unique molecular identifier from a template-switch 5' adaptor carrying 12 random nucleotides. Each sample yielded at least 3 million CDR3-containing paired-end reads. The Mint cDNA synthesis kit, primed by a TRBC-specific oligonucleotide, was used to synthesize first-strand cDNA from all RNA. Following uracil-DNA glycosylase treatment, all cDNA underwent a first 18-cycle PCR with the universal primers M1SS and BC2_uni_R. The original methods were these. For normalization, 1 million high-quality reads were randomly selected from each sample, with every read carrying a distinct molecular identifier. Instead of being binned into consensus sequences, reads with shared molecular identifiers were discarded. CDR3 identification, clonotype clustering and error correction used MiTCR with a Q25 quality threshold and the strictest error-elimination algorithm. Lower-bound total TCR beta diversity was estimated with a nonparametric unseen species model using Euler transformation. TCRdb ran its own pipeline on the public reads, namely fastp trimming at Q25 and MiXCR clone calling, and kept in-frame beta chains. Rows matching on CDR3 protein sequence are summarized as one entry with the most common DNA and genes. In this record, the V and J calls reflect TCRdb's handling and not the investigators' own analysis. The sample includes 1.5 million to 2 million distinct CDR3 sequences, with about two fifths observed a single time. The leading ten clones occupy roughly 23% of the sample.

This clonotype was recorded a few times. The antigen it recognizes is unknown. No base-level quality is on record; no much larger clone is a single base apart. The germline V gene specifies SGHTA as CDR1 and FQGTGA as CDR2. V was cut back by 0 bases and J by 0 bases, leaving a gap of 9 bases between them. The CDR3 covers 17 residues, taking in both the cysteine and the phenylalanine. The entry retains the CDR3 DNA only, 51 bases that are in frame from base 1. This clonotype was obtained from a human donor in good health. Input material: blood. Here the chain combines TRBV7-3 and TRBJ2-6; the D gene is perhaps TRBD2, on 6 matching bases. The nucleotide sequence is TGTGCCAGCAGCTTAACTGCCGGGGGCTCTGGGGCCAACGTCCTGACTTTC. Translated, it gives CASSLTAGGSGANVLTF.